This passage covers 4 T cell receptor beta chains from one sample sequenced in a study of T cells in tumors after PD-1 blockade. Repertoires were generated with immunoSEQ multiplex PCR, while TCRdb's copy carries only in-frame clones and drops some. The repertoire holds around 50,000 clones, with 79% as singletons. The sample in question was PBMCs, obtained before anti-PD-1 treatment. These receptors all come from a human donor with basal cell carcinoma.

The V and J genes are TRBV10-1 and TRBJ1-5, with 7 bases lining up with TRBD1. This CDR3 is built from 13 residues. Per the germline V gene, CDR1 is WNHNN and CDR2 is SYGVQD (reference sequence). Unmatched junction bases numbered 3, after V lost 4 bases and J lost 6 bases. For the CDR3, the DNA is TGCGCCAGCAGTGTAGGGGGCGGTCAGCCCCAGCATTTT. This codes for CASSVGGGQPQHF.

The V call is TRBV2, the J call TRBJ1-5; tentative D call: TRBD1 (5 bases). Germline V gene lookup returns CDR1 SNHLY and CDR2 FYNNEI. CDR3 length: 15 residues. Trimming removed 2 bases at V and 4 bases at J, with 12 bases between. CDR3 residues: CASSESGLSNQPQHF. DNA for the CDR3: TGTGCCAGCAGTGAATCGGGGCTGAGTAATCAGCCCCAGCATTTT.

In this sample, this clone turned up a few times. The rearrangement links TRBV28 to TRBJ1-1; a weak D match, TRBD1 (6 bases). Germline values: CDR1 MDHEN, CDR2 SYDVKM. CDR3 length: 16 amino acids. Trimming stripped 10 bases from V and 3 bases from J, with 24 bases between. The CDR3 coding sequence is TGTGCCACCGAGCCTCCGACAGGACGGAGGGACACTGAAGCTTTCTTT. Protein sequence: CATEPPTGRRDTEAFF.

The J gene is TRBJ1-2, the V gene TRBV6-6; no reliable D call. Germline V gene data show CDR1 as MNHNY and CDR2 as SVGAGI (reference sequence). CDR3 length equals 14 residues. V gave up 4 bases and J gave up 0 bases, with 9 bases separating them. CDR3 protein: CASSWQAPNYGYTF. CDR3 nucleotide sequence: TGTGCCAGCAGTTGGCAGGCTCCTAACTATGGCTACACCTTC.